One sample yielded the 3 T cell receptor beta chains listed below, sequenced in a study of T cell responses to AZD1222 COVID-19 vaccine. Only in-frame clones appear in the TCRdb table, and some are missing; sequencing was by immunoSEQ multiplex PCR. The sample consists of roughly 150,000 clones, roughly 92% of them appearing once. The sequences come from peripheral blood, collected 28 days after the second AZD1222 dose. The receptors were sampled from an adult who received the AZD1222 COVID-19 vaccine.

V gene TRBV29-1 combines with J gene TRBJ2-5; weak D call: TRBD1 (6 bases). Between the trimmed V and J ends, which lost 6 bases and 5 bases, there was a span of 13 bases. The CDR3 is 12 residues long. Germline lookup yields CDR1 SQVTM and CDR2 ANQGSEA. CDR3 in amino acids: CSVQGSWETQYF. CDR3 DNA: TGCAGCGTCCAGGGGTCTTGGGAGACCCAGTACTTC.

Written as DNA, the CDR3 is TGTGCCAGCAGCCCCTGGAGGACAGGGTTTTTTGGAAACACCATATATTTT. As protein: CASSPWRTGFFGNTIYF. J is TRBJ1-3 and V is TRBV27, with 8 bases matching TRBD1. The CDR3 is 17 residues long. The V and J ends lost 6 bases and 3 bases, in that order; junction bases with no gene match: 13. The germline gives CDR1 MNHEY, CDR2 SMNVEV (reference sequence).

The V and J genes are TRBV7-6 and TRBJ2-1; the D gene is possibly TRBD2 (6 bases). V lost 5 bases and J lost 7, with 21 bases in between. Per the germline V gene, CDR1 is SGHVS and CDR2 is FNYEAQ. This CDR3 has 16 residues. The CDR3 region has the DNA TGTGCCAGCAGCCAACACTATGACGGGGGTAGGAATGAGCAGTTCTTC. Amino acid sequence: CASSQHYDGGRNEQFF. Drawing the rest from reference TRBV7-6 and TRBJ2-1, the complete variable domain is GAGVSQSPRYKVTKRGQDVALRCDPISGHVSLYWYRQALGQGPEFLTYFNYEAQQDKSGLPNDRFSAERPEGSISTLTIQRTEQRDSAMYRCASSQHYDGGRNEQFFGPGTRLTVL.